Presented here are 26 T cell receptor beta chains from one specimen sequenced in a study of cytomegalovirus exposure and HLA in healthy donors. The PCR ran on 60 Vbeta and 13 Jbeta primers. Assay: immunoSEQ multiplex PCR; the TCRdb copy retains only in-frame clones and omits some. The sample comprises around 200,000 clones, roughly 80% of which are singletons, and around 1.7% rests with the top ten. Sequenced sample: PBMCs. These receptors all come from a man aged 45-65 years in good health and CMV-seronegative.

The rearrangement links TRBV5-4 to TRBJ2-1; possibly TRBD2 for D (5 bases). The V end was cut by 5 bases, the J end by 7 bases, with 28 bases between. This CDR3 has 18 residues. Germline CDR1 SGHNT, CDR2 YYREEE (reference sequence). CDR3 DNA: TGTGCCAGCAGTTCGAGGTACTCAGGCGGGTTAGACCGAAATGAGCAGTTCTTC. Its translation is CASSSRYSGGLDRNEQFF.

J is TRBJ2-2 and V is TRBV9, with D perhaps TRBD2 (7 bases). Trimming removed 0 bases at V and 4 bases at J, with 19 bases between. The germline V gene has CDR1 SGDLS and CDR2 YYNGEE. The length of the CDR3 is 18 residues. The CDR3 DNA follows: TGTGCCAGCAGCGTAGATGGGGGGGGCCCTGAGTCCACCGGGGAGCTGTTTTTT. As protein: CASSVDGGGPESTGELFF.

This clone appeared a single time. This chain connects TRBV5-1 to TRBJ1-1; D gene uncertain. Trimming stripped 4 bases from V and 0 bases from J, with 13 bases between. Germline values: CDR1 SGHRS, CDR2 YFSETQ. The length of the CDR3 is 15 residues. CDR3 in amino acids: CASSGEQSMNTEAFF. Written as DNA, the CDR3 is TGCGCCAGCAGCGGCGAACAGAGTATGAACACTGAAGCTTTCTTT.

The chain joins TRBV11-2 to TRBJ2-1; a possible D gene is TRBD2 (5 bases). The ends were cut back, 2 bases at V and 8 bases at J, with 10 bases in the middle. The CDR3 sequence is 13 residues long. CDR1 and CDR2 from the germline V gene are SGHAT and FQNNGV. This CDR3 reads CASSLLASHEQFF. The CDR3 nucleotides are TGTGCCAGCAGCTTATTAGCGAGCCATGAGCAGTTCTTC.

A single count supports this clone. The genes are TRBV15 and TRBJ2-2, with 13 positions matching TRBD2. With V trimmed by 5 bases and J by 6 bases, 6 bases remained unmatched. Germline V gives CDR1 LNHNV, CDR2 YYDKDF (reference sequence). The CDR3 has 16 amino acids. CDR3 in DNA: TGTGCCACCAGCCTTCGGACTAGCGGGAGAGCCGGGGAGCTGTTTTTT. This translates into CATSLRTSGRAGELFF.

This sequence joins TRBV11-2 and TRBJ2-1, with 8 nucleotides matching TRBD2. J was trimmed by 9 bases and V by 2 bases; bases with no gene match: 9. CDR3 length: 15 amino acids. Germline CDR1 is SGHAT and CDR2 is FQNNGV. CDR3 DNA: TGTGCCAGCAGCTTAACGGCCGGGAGGGCGAGTGAGCAGTTCTTC. As protein: CASSLTAGRASEQFF.

The chain recombines TRBV27 with TRBJ2-1; maybe TRBD1 (5 bases). Germline CDR1 is MNHEY and CDR2 is SMNVEV (reference sequence). Trimming left V 6 bases short and J 7 bases short, with 10 bases between. CDR3 length equals 12 residues. In nucleotides, the CDR3 is TGTGCCAGCAGACTGGCAGGGAATGAGCAGTTCTTC. Translation gives CASRLAGNEQFF.

The chain combines TRBV28 with TRBJ1-1, with 7 bases fitting TRBD1. J lost 4 bases, V lost 6 bases, and 8 bases had no gene match. There are 14 residues in the CDR3. CDR1 is MDHEN, CDR2 SYDVKM, per germline. CDR3 sequence: CASRTGLLSTEAFF. CDR3 DNA: TGTGCCAGCAGGACAGGGTTACTGAGCACTGAAGCTTTCTTT.

The rearrangement uses TRBV5-1 and TRBJ2-7; TRBD2 matches 9 bases. CDR1 and CDR2 from the germline V gene are SGHRS and YFSETQ. Trimming took 4 bases from V and 2 from J; bases not matched to a gene: 4. The CDR3 covers 14 residues. The CDR3 spells CASSRGGGPYEQYF. In nucleotides, the CDR3 is TGCGCCAGCAGCCGCGGGGGGGGACCCTACGAGCAGTACTTC.

The chain combines TRBV5-1 with TRBJ1-2, with D uncertain. V lost 7 bases and J 3 bases, leaving 13 bases between the germline ends. The germline V gene has CDR1 SGHRS and CDR2 YFSETQ. CDR3 length: 13 residues. The CDR3 sequence is CASASAGYYGYTF. The DNA for the CDR3 is TGCGCCAGCGCCAGTGCAGGTTACTATGGCTACACCTTC. The complete variable domain, with remaining parts taken from reference TRBV5-1 and TRBJ1-2, reads KAGVTQTPRYLIKTRGQQVTLSCSPISGHRSVSWYQQTPGQGLQFLFEYFSETQRNKGNFPGRFSGRQFSNSRSEMNVSTLELGDSALYLCASASAGYYGYTFGSGTRLTVV.

The chain carries TRBV12-5 and TRBJ1-2, with TRBD1 identical over 11 bases. Germline trimming cut 3 bases from V and 7 bases from J; bases unmatched to any gene: 7. Looked up from germline, CDR1 is LGHNT and CDR2 is FRNRAP. The CDR3 spans 15 residues. Here the CDR3 reads CASGFPGQGAGGYTF. The CDR3 bases are TGTGCTAGTGGTTTCCCCGGACAGGGGGCGGGTGGCTACACCTTC.

CDR3 DNA: TGCGCCAGCAGTTCGCTTCCGCCGACAGGTGGAGAGACCCAGTACTTC. It is translated as CASSSLPPTGGETQYF. This chain connects TRBV5-1 to TRBJ2-5, with D perhaps matching TRBD1 (6 bases). Trimming left V 5 bases short and J 4 bases short, with 21 bases between. This CDR3 contains 16 residues. Germline CDR1 and CDR2: SGHRS and YFSETQ.

Details on this clone: The junction shows a germline mismatch at one end, possibly a read error. The chain recombines TRBV25-1 with TRBJ2-7; TRBD1 agrees at 12 bases. Germline V gives CDR1 MGHDK, CDR2 SYGVNS. CDR3 length equals 16 residues. The CDR3 DNA reads as TGTGCCAGCAGTGACAAAGGGACAGGGGGCTCCAACGAGCAGTACTTC. Translated: CASSDKGTGGSNEQYF.

This clone was seen a handful of times. V is TRBV15 and J is TRBJ1-5, with TRBD1 matching over 8 bases. There are 16 residues in the CDR3. Trimming removed 4 bases from V and 2 bases from J; junction bases left unmatched: 7. Germline V gives CDR1 LNHNV, CDR2 YYDKDF (reference sequence). CDR3 sequence (DNA): TGTGCCACCAGCATGAAGACAGGGGCTCGCAATCAGCCCCAGCATTTT. Encoded protein: CATSMKTGARNQPQHF.

The rearrangement joins TRBV6-5 to TRBJ2-5, with 11 bases that match TRBD1. The CDR3 is 15 residues long. Germline V gene sequence: CDR1 MNHEY, CDR2 SVGAGI. After removal of 5 bases from V and 5 bases from J, the junction contained 7 bases not matched to a gene. The CDR3 DNA reads TGTGCCAGCAGTCCGGGACAGGGGGGCCCGGAGACCCAGTACTTC. Translated, it gives CASSPGQGGPETQYF.

This chain uses TRBV5-1 with TRBJ2-2; D is possibly TRBD2 (6 bases). With 0 bases removed from V and 8 bases from J, the gap between germline ends came to 17 bases. The CDR3 loop spans 16 amino acids. CDR1 and CDR2 from the germline V gene are SGHRS and YFSETQ. The CDR3 DNA reads as TGCGCCAGCAGCTTGGAGTCTCGGAGGGTCGCAGGGGAGCTGTTTTTT. Its protein is CASSLESRRVAGELFF.

The V call is TRBV9, the J call TRBJ2-5; D uncertain. Looked up from germline, CDR1 is SGDLS and CDR2 is YYNGEE. The V gene lost 8 bases and the J gene lost 5 bases, with 7 bases spanning the gap. This CDR3 region has 10 residues. The CDR3 spells CARFLETQYF. The DNA of the CDR3 is TGTGCCAGGTTTCTCGAGACCCAGTACTTC.

This rearrangement joins TRBV5-4 to TRBJ2-3; no firm D call. Germline assignment: CDR1 SGHNT and CDR2 YYREEE (reference sequence). CDR3 length: 15 residues. The V and J ends lost 2 bases and 1 base respectively, with 11 bases between them. The CDR3 is CASSLFPIGTDTQYF. Here the CDR3 DNA reads TGTGCCAGCAGCTTATTCCCTATCGGCACAGATACGCAGTATTTT. Supplemented by reference TRBV5-4 and TRBJ2-3, the full variable domain reads ETGVTQSPTHLIKTRGQQVTLRCSSQSGHNTVSWYQQALGQGPQFIFQYYREEENGRGNFPPRFSGLQFPNYSSELNVNALELDDSALYLCASSLFPIGTDTQYFGPGTRLTVL.

Points on this clone: A read error may account for a junction end that differs from germline. This specimen includes other DNA sequences encoding the same CDR3. The chain combines TRBV7-9 with TRBJ1-1; 7 positions match TRBD1. This CDR3 has 14 residues. Per germline, CDR1 SEHNR and CDR2 FQNEAQ (reference sequence). In nucleotides, the CDR3 is TGTTCCAGCAGCTTACGACAGGGAAACACTGAAGCTTTCTTT. It encodes CSSSLRQGNTEAFF. The full variable domain, its missing parts supplied by reference TRBV7-9 and TRBJ1-1, is DTGVSQNPRHKITKRGQNVTFRCDPISEHNRLYWYRQTLGQGPEFLTYFQNEAQLEKSRLLSDRFSAERPKGSFSTLEIQRTEQGDSAMYLCSSSLRQGNTEAFFGQGTRLTVV.

The chain is built from TRBV7-2 and TRBJ2-7; D remains ambiguous. Trimming cost V 4 bases and J 3 bases, with 10 bases left between them. This CDR3 is built from 13 residues. Germline V gives CDR1 SGHTA, CDR2 FQGNSA. The CDR3 protein is CASSSAGYYEQYF. CDR3 in DNA: TGTGCCAGCAGCTCCGCAGGATACTACGAGCAGTACTTC.

The chain is built from TRBV11-2 and TRBJ1-2, with D possibly being TRBD1 (5 bases). Germline V lookup: CDR1 SGHAT, CDR2 FQNNGV. Between the trimmed V and J ends, which lost 3 bases and 0 bases, there was a span of 11 bases. The length of the CDR3 is 15 residues. Here the CDR3 reads CASSFSRGTNYGYTF. CDR3 nucleotide sequence: TGTGCCAGCAGCTTCTCGCGGGGGACTAACTATGGCTACACCTTC.

The rearrangement links TRBV4-1 to TRBJ2-5, with 9 positions matching TRBD2. The J call could be wrong; TRBJ2-7 is a better fit for the DNA end. Germline V gives CDR1 MGHRA, CDR2 YSYEKL. CDR3 length: 15 amino acids. The CDR3 DNA sequence: TGCGCCAGCAGCCGCCCGGGGACTAGCAGATACGAGCAGTACTTC. This gives the protein CASSRPGTSRYEQYF.

V gene TRBV5-1 combines with J gene TRBJ2-3, with unresolved D. Trimming removed 3 bases at V and 0 bases at J, with 8 bases between. This CDR3 contains 14 residues. Germline V gene sequence: CDR1 SGHRS, CDR2 YFSETQ. The CDR3 nucleotides read TGCGCCAGCAGCTCCTTGTCCAGCACAGATACGCAGTATTTT. This gives the protein CASSSLSSTDTQYF.

The chain combines TRBV27 with TRBJ1-2; 8 bases are a match to TRBD1. This CDR3 has 17 amino acids. Germline trimming cut 5 bases from V and 8 bases from J; bases unmatched to any gene: 19. CDR1 MNHEY and CDR2 SMNVEV come from the germline V gene (reference sequence). This CDR3 reads CASSPIDRGGRVRGYTF. CDR3 in DNA: TGTGCCAGCAGTCCTATCGACAGGGGAGGGAGGGTTAGAGGCTACACCTTC.

The V gene is TRBV6-1, the J gene TRBJ1-5; 8 bases align to TRBD1. Germline trimming cut 4 bases from V and 2 bases from J; bases unmatched to any gene: 7. The CDR3 extends over 16 amino acids. Germline values: CDR1 MNHNS, CDR2 SASEGT. CDR3 nucleotide sequence: TGTGCCAGCAGTGGGGGATCGGGACAGGGCAATCAGCCCCAGCATTTT. Translated: CASSGGSGQGNQPQHF.

This clone was seen more than once but under ten times. V usage is TRBV21-1 and J usage is TRBJ2-7; TRBD1 is the table's D call, not checked against the DNA. TRBV21-1 constitutes a pseudogene. This CDR3 spans 18 amino acids. CDR3 DNA sequence: TGTGCCAGCAGCAACAAGAGAACAGGGGTAACTGAATTCTACGAGCAGTACTTC. Translating gives CASSNKRTGVTEFYEQYF.